Below, 11 T cell receptor beta chains from the same sample are listed, as sequenced in a study of vaccination and CD4 T cells after COVID-19. Cultured CD4+ T cell DNA was sequenced using the Oncomine TCR Beta short-read assay. TCRdb passed the PCR reads through MiXCR, listing each CDR3 protein once. The profile covers over 10,000 distinct CDR3 sequences, with around 53% appearing a single time and 28% taken by the ten largest. Specified treatment: approximately nine-day PBMC culture with coronavirus spike peptide pools or control peptides (ViraFEST assay). These TCRs are of unknown antigen specificity. The material sequenced was CD4+ T cells from blood, cultured in vitro. These receptors all stem from a human donor who had recovered from COVID-19.

The genes are TRBV29-1 and TRBJ2-5, with D possibly matching TRBD1 (6 bases). The CDR3 consists of 15 residues. The germline CDR1 and CDR2 sequences are SQVTM and ANQGSEA. Trimming pared 3 bases from V and 4 bases from J, leaving 18 bases between. The CDR3: CSVERQRNRAETQYF. The CDR3 DNA follows: TGCAGCGTTGAGCGGCAGCGCAACAGGGCAGAGACCCAGTACTTC.

J is TRBJ2-2 and V is TRBV9; 13 nucleotides align to TRBD2. Looked up from germline, CDR1 is SGDLS and CDR2 is YYNGEE. With V trimmed by 4 bases and J by 6 bases, 9 bases remained unmatched. The CDR3 is 17 amino acids. CDR3 sequence reads: CASSRTSGSIKSGELFF. CDR3 DNA sequence: TGTGCCAGCAGCCGGACTAGCGGGAGTATTAAGTCCGGGGAGCTGTTTTTT.

This clonotype was seen just once. The gene calls are TRBV20-1 and TRBJ2-7; 9 positions match TRBD2. This CDR3 comprises 15 residues. Trimming removed 0 bases from V and 6 bases from J; junction bases left unmatched: 9. Germline V gene lookup returns CDR1 DFQATT and CDR2 SNEGSKA (reference sequence). The CDR3 DNA reads as TGCAGTGCTAGAGACGGCCGCGGGAGGGCCCCCGAGCAGTACTTC. This encodes CSARDGRGRAPEQYF.

This clonotype occurred a few times. The V call is TRBV20-1, the J call TRBJ2-5; 7 bases fit TRBD1. This CDR3 spans 15 amino acids. The junction had 15 bases not matched to a gene; V was cut back by 6 bases and J by 5 bases. The germline V gene has CDR1 DFQATT and CDR2 SNEGSKA (reference sequence). The CDR3, as DNA: TGCAGTGCCCGGGACAGCTATACGGAATTGGAGACCCAGTACTTC. Translating gives CSARDSYTELETQYF.

The CDR3 reads CSVDSQSPGGSRDTQYF. CDR3 nucleotide sequence: TGCAGCGTTGATTCCCAAAGTCCGGGGGGTTCCAGAGATACGCAGTATTTT. V gene TRBV29-1 combines with J gene TRBJ2-3, with TRBD2 identical over 7 bases. CDR1 SQVTM and CDR2 ANQGSEA come from the germline V gene. The CDR3 covers 17 residues. Germline trimming cut 3 bases from V and 5 bases from J; bases unmatched to any gene: 17.

This clonotype has more than one count but fewer than ten. The junction departs from the called germline gene at one end, perhaps through a read error. The chain couples TRBV7-7 to TRBJ2-2; no firm D call. Germline CDR1 is SSHAT and CDR2 is FNYEAQ (reference sequence). This CDR3 contains 14 residues. The CDR3 sequence is CASSLRPNTGELFF. CDR3 coding DNA: TGTGCTAGCAGCTTACGGCCAAACACCGGGGAGCTGTTTTTT. Drawing the rest from reference TRBV7-7 and TRBJ2-2, the complete variable domain is GAGVSQSPRYKVTKRGQDVTLRCDPISSHATLYWYQQALGQGPEFLTYFNYEAQPDKSGLPSDRFSAERPEGSISTLTIQRTEQRDSAMYRCASSLRPNTGELFFGEGSRLTVL.

This chain uses TRBV21-1 with TRBJ2-7. TRBV21-1 is a documented pseudogene. This CDR3 is 13 amino acids long. DNA of the CDR3: TGTGCCAGCAGCCAAGAGTGGACCTACGAGCAGTACTTC. It codes for CASSQEWTYEQYF.

The CDR3 DNA follows: TGTGCCAGCAGTTTTGGAGGCGGACAAGAGACCCAGTACTTC. Residues: CASSFGGGQETQYF. This rearrangement joins TRBV12-3 or TRBV12-4 to TRBJ2-5; D might be TRBD2 (5 bases). The CDR3 has 14 amino acids. Trimming left V 3 bases short and J 2 bases short, with 10 bases between.

The genes are TRBV11-3 and TRBJ2-7, with D hard to call. Trimming removed 2 bases at V and 4 bases at J, with 6 bases between. The CDR3 length is 12 residues. Per the germline V gene, CDR1 is SGHNT and CDR2 is YENEEA. For the CDR3, the DNA is TGTGCCAGCAGCTTAAACGGATACGAGCAGTACTTC. This sequence encodes CASSLNGYEQYF.

The chain links TRBV24-1 to TRBJ2-1; 7 bases match TRBD2. From germline, CDR1 is KGHDR and CDR2 SFDVKD. The CDR3 length is 18 residues. V shed 3 bases, J shed 4 bases, and the junction held 14 bases outside the gene matches. The CDR3 sequence is CATSDPGDGGKGYNEQFF. Written as DNA, the CDR3 is TGTGCCACCAGTGATCCAGGCGACGGGGGGAAGGGATACAATGAGCAGTTCTTC.

This clonotype was detected a few times. V usage is TRBV7-9 and J usage is TRBJ1-1; unclear D gene. The CDR3 extends over 13 amino acids. Trimming stripped 2 bases from V and 0 bases from J, with 4 bases between. Germline V lookup: CDR1 SEHNR, CDR2 FQNEAQ (reference sequence). CDR3 coding DNA: TGTGCCAGCAGCTTAAGGATGAACACTGAAGCTTTCTTT. Translating it yields CASSLRMNTEAFF.